This section outlines one T cell receptor beta chain sequence together with its context. As yet, its antigen is unknown. This CDR3 contains 14 residues. Germline loops: CDR1 SGHRS, CDR2 YFSETQ. Trimming cost V 6 bases and J 5 bases; bases outside gene matches: 9. After isolation, RNA underwent reverse transcription to generate cDNA as the sequencing template. Measured with immunoSEQ multiplex PCR; TCRdb has only the in-frame clones, and not every one. This repertoire shows approximately 100,000 clones, 55% found once; its top ten account for roughly 9%. Using a FACSAria, the CD4+ and CD8+ T cells were sorted from the PBMCs. This entry belongs to a study of CD8+ T cells in alopecia areata. Study conclusions and caveats: Higher clonality was seen in lesional scalp than in normal scalp, especially in alopecia totalis/universalis.

The sequenced sample consisted of CD4+ T cells sorted from blood. This TCR derives from a human donor in good health. This chain uses TRBV5-1 with TRBJ2-5; the match to TRBD2 covers 8 bases. DNA for the CDR3: TGCGCCAGCAAACCGGGACTAGTTTCGGAGACCCAGTACTTC. Its translation is CASKPGLVSETQYF.